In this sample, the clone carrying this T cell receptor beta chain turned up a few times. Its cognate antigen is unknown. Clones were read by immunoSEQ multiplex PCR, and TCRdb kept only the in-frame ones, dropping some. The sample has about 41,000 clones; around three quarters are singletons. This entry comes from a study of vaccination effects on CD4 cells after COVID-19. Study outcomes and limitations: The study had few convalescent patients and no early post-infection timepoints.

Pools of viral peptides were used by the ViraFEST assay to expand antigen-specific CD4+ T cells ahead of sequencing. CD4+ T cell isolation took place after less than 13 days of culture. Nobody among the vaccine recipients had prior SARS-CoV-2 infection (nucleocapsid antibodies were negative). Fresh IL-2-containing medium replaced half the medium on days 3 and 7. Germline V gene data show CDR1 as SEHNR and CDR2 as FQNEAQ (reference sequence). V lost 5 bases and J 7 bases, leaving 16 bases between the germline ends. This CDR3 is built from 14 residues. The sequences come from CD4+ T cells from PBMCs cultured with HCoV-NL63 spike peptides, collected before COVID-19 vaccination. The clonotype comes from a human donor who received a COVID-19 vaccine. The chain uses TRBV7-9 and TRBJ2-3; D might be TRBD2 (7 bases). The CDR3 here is CASSQSPGGYTQYF. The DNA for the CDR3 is TGTGCCAGCAGCCAATCCCCGGGGGGCTATACGCAGTATTTT.